The 17 T cell receptor beta chains below were found in one sample sequenced in a study of PD-1 blockade in classical Hodgkin lymphoma. After autologous stem cell transplantation all patients relapsed, and prior brentuximab vedotin exposure differed between cohorts. The protocol was immunoSEQ multiplex PCR, while the TCRdb copy is restricted to in-frame clones and leaves out a portion. The table has over 90,000 clones, about 88% seen once; the top ten hold about 10%. The material sequenced was peripheral blood mononuclear cells (PBMCs), taken before the second cycle of nivolumab. The source is a human donor with classical Hodgkin lymphoma.

Only one count was recorded for this clone. The chain joins TRBV4-1 to TRBJ2-1, with D perhaps matching TRBD1 (5 bases). CDR1 is MGHRA and CDR2 is YSYEKL in the germline V gene. With 2 bases removed from V and 8 bases from J, the gap between germline ends came to 13 bases. The CDR3 consists of 14 residues. The CDR3 nucleotides read TGCGCCAGCAGCCAACAGGGTTTCATCCATGAGCAGTTCTTC. Its protein is CASSQQGFIHEQFF.

The rearrangement uses TRBV6-1 and TRBJ1-2; D remains ambiguous. Germline CDR1 reads MNHNS; CDR2 reads SASEGT. The CDR3 consists of 13 residues. Trimming left V 6 bases short and J 9 bases short, with 17 bases between. The CDR3 nucleotides are TGTGCCAGCAGCCAAGCCGCAGGTAGTAGCTACACCTTC. This gives the protein CASSQAAGSSYTF.

This clone was detected once. This chain links TRBV6-5 with TRBJ2-3; D is tentatively TRBD1 or TRBD2 (5 bases each). The germline V gene encodes CDR1 MNHEY and CDR2 SVGAGI. The CDR3 is 15 residues long. Trimming shortened V by 6 bases and J by 6 bases, and 19 bases separated the two germline ends. This CDR3 is CASSLLIGTRDTQYF. CDR3 coding DNA: TGTGCCAGCAGCTTGTTGATAGGGACCCGGGATACGCAGTATTTT.

V and J are TRBV5-1 and TRBJ2-1, with D perhaps matching TRBD2 (6 bases). The V end was cut by 0 bases, the J end by 4 bases, with 23 bases between. This CDR3 is built from 19 residues. Germline V gene lookup returns CDR1 SGHRS and CDR2 YFSETQ. For the CDR3, the DNA is TGCGCCAGCAGCTTGGTCCGGGGCTCGGGGGTCACGGGGTACAATGAGCAGTTCTTC. It specifies CASSLVRGSGVTGYNEQFF.

The CDR3 bases are TGTGCCAGTAGTATCCCACCACTCCACGAGCAGTACTTC. Its translation is CASSIPPLHEQYF. The chain links TRBV19 to TRBJ2-7; no clear D. The germline CDR1 and CDR2 sequences are LNHDA and SQIVND (reference sequence). The V end was cut by 3 bases, the J end by 5 bases, with 11 bases between. This CDR3 comprises 13 residues.

The J gene is TRBJ2-3, the V gene TRBV6-1, with TRBD2 identical over 10 bases. V was clipped by 4 bases and J by 1 base; unmatched bases: 5. The germline CDR1 and CDR2 sequences are MNHNS and SASEGT. This CDR3 spans 16 amino acids. The CDR3 sequence: CASSVLAGSGTDTQYF. CDR3 sequence (DNA): TGTGCCAGCAGTGTACTAGCGGGGTCAGGCACAGATACGCAGTATTTT.

The V call is TRBV4-1, the J call TRBJ1-2; no reliable D call. The CDR3 runs 15 residues. Germline CDR1 is MGHRA and CDR2 is YSYEKL. V gave up 3 bases and J gave up 8 bases, with 19 bases separating them. CDR3 region: CASSQNSVSREGYTF. The CDR3 DNA reads TGCGCCAGCAGCCAGAACTCGGTCTCACGGGAGGGCTACACCTTC.

This rearrangement joins TRBV6-1 to TRBJ2-3; no clear D gene. V lost 4 bases, J lost 1 base, and 6 bases lay in between. The germline gives CDR1 MNHNS, CDR2 SASEGT. The CDR3 is made up of 13 amino acids. CDR3 bases: TGTGCCAGCAGTGCTCACGGCACAGATACGCAGTATTTT. As protein: CASSAHGTDTQYF.

The chain combines TRBV6-5 with TRBJ2-2, with D perhaps TRBD2 (5 bases). CDR3 length: 15 residues. Germline lookup yields CDR1 MNHEY and CDR2 SVGAGI. V was trimmed by 2 bases and J by 6 bases, leaving 13 bases between them. The CDR3 is CASSYILAGAGELFF. CDR3 nucleotides: TGTGCCAGCAGTTACATCCTAGCCGGCGCCGGGGAGCTGTTTTTT.

In this sample, this clone turned up once. This chain connects TRBV14 to TRBJ2-3; no firm D call. Trimming removed 2 bases at V and 7 bases at J, with 19 bases between. The germline CDR1 and CDR2 sequences are SGHDN and FVKESK. The CDR3 extends over 16 amino acids. The CDR3 sequence: CASSQLVGGTSNTQYF. The DNA of the CDR3 is TGTGCCAGCAGCCAATTGGTCGGCGGTACCTCGAATACGCAGTATTTT.

This clone has just one count. V gene TRBV6-4 combines with J gene TRBJ2-5, with 9 bases matching TRBD2. V was clipped by 10 bases and J by 5 bases; unmatched bases: 17. The germline V gene encodes CDR1 MRHNA and CDR2 SNTAGT. The CDR3 has 16 amino acids. The CDR3: CANNSGSRICLETQYF. The DNA for the CDR3 is TGTGCCAACAATAGCGGGAGTAGGATATGTTTGGAGACCCAGTACTTC.

J is TRBJ1-1 and V is TRBV9, with D unresolved. Trimming shortened V by 0 bases and J by 3 bases, and 6 bases separated the two germline ends. Germline V CDR1 and CDR2: SGDLS, YYNGEE. The CDR3 loop spans 13 amino acids. CDR3 in amino acids: CASSVALDTEAFF. The DNA of the CDR3 is TGTGCCAGCAGCGTAGCGCTGGACACTGAAGCTTTCTTT.

A single count supports this clone. The chain couples TRBV19 to TRBJ1-4, with TRBD1 as a possible D gene (6 bases). From germline, CDR1 is LNHDA and CDR2 SQIVND (reference sequence). V shed 7 bases and J shed 5 bases, with 11 bases lying between them. CDR3 length: 13 amino acids. The CDR3 loop reads CASTRTENEKLFF. CDR3 sequence (DNA): TGTGCCAGTACCAGGACAGAAAATGAAAAACTGTTTTTT.

CDR3 in amino acids: CASSFRDKNYEQYF. The CDR3 nucleotides read TGTGCCAGCAGTTTCCGGGACAAAAACTACGAGCAGTACTTC. This chain uses TRBV27 with TRBJ2-7, with D perhaps matching TRBD1 (6 bases). CDR1 and CDR2 (germline): MNHEY, SMNVEV (reference sequence). The CDR3 extends over 14 amino acids. V was cut by 3 bases and J by 3 bases, with 12 bases left in between.

The chain carries TRBV19 and TRBJ2-3; TRBD1 agrees at 9 bases. Germline CDR1 reads LNHDA; CDR2 reads SQIVND (reference sequence). The CDR3 is 15 amino acids. V lost 5 bases to trimming and J lost 2 bases; unmatched junction nucleotides: 5. CDR3 amino acids: CASSLQGAYTDTQYF. CDR3 nucleotides: TGTGCCAGTAGTCTACAGGGGGCGTACACAGATACGCAGTATTTT.

This clone was recorded once. The J gene is TRBJ2-7, the V gene TRBV7-9, with 9 bases identical to TRBD1. Germline V lookup: CDR1 SEHNR, CDR2 FQNEAQ (reference sequence). The CDR3 covers 15 residues. V was clipped by 2 bases and J by 5 bases; unmatched bases: 7. The CDR3 here is CASSLIRDRDNEQYF. The CDR3 DNA is TGTGCCAGCAGCTTAATTCGGGACAGGGATAACGAGCAGTACTTC.

V gene TRBV6-1 combines with J gene TRBJ1-6; the match to TRBD1 covers 8 bases. The CDR3 has 14 amino acids. Germline V gene sequence: CDR1 MNHNS, CDR2 SASEGT. V lost 5 bases to trimming and J lost 10 bases; unmatched junction nucleotides: 7. DNA for the CDR3: TGTGCCAGCAGTCCCCAGGGGGCAAACTCACCCCTCCACTTT. Its translation: CASSPQGANSPLHF.